This T cell receptor beta chain was recorded in a study of OX40 agonist ivuxolimab in advanced cancers. On the study more broadly: Ivuxolimab, an antibody that agonizes OX40 (CD134), was administered to the patients.

Assay: immunoSEQ multiplex PCR; the TCRdb copy retains only in-frame clones and omits some. The sample has about 85,000 clones, around 87% seen once; the top ten hold approximately 0.3%. This CDR3 has 14 amino acids. V lost 6 bases, J lost 11 bases, and 17 bases lay in between. Germline V gene lookup returns CDR1 ENHRY and CDR2 SYGVKD. This clonotype originated in an adult with an advanced solid tumor such as melanoma, head and neck, liver or kidney cancer. This rearrangement joins TRBV10-3 to TRBJ1-6; TRBD1 might be the D (5 bases). The sample was CD4+ or CD8+ T cells sorted from blood, taken in a trial of the OX40 agonist ivuxolimab. For the CDR3, the DNA is TGTGCCATCAGGAGACAGCCCTCGGCGGCACCCCTCCACTTT. This translates into CAIRRQPSAAPLHF.